This T cell receptor (beta chain) was recorded in a study of blood T cell repertoires in COVID-19. Study-wide context: Researchers got acute and convalescent COVID-19 samples from the United States, Italy and Spain.

Grouping used clinical history reported by participants in a survey and questionnaire. Per germline, CDR1 SEHNR and CDR2 FQNEAQ (reference sequence). V was cut by 5 bases and J by 4 bases, with 9 bases left in between. This CDR3 comprises 12 residues. Per the study methods: Counts of nucleated cells, estimated from reference gene primer amplification, were obtained. Profiled with immunoSEQ multiplex PCR; TCRdb holds only in-frame clones, not every one. The D gene and trimming were derived from the DNA, and the V and J assignments and clone size from that table. This sample yields around 280,000 clones, of which nearly 90% are seen a single time; roughly 1.6% belongs to the top ten.

This clonotype originated in a young woman with acute COVID-19. The chain combines TRBV7-9 with TRBJ2-7; D is possibly TRBD1 (5 bases). The sequenced sample was PBMCs or T cells enriched from blood (not recorded which). The DNA of the CDR3 is TGTGCCAGCAGCACGACAGCTTACGAGCAGTACTTC. As protein: CASSTTAYEQYF.